This T cell receptor (beta chain) was identified in a study of T cell clonality in common variable immunodeficiency. Study-wide findings and caveats: Fewer TCRbeta clones were shared among CVID subjects than controls. Fewer deletions and N-nucleotide insertions were reportedly seen in common variable immunodeficiency TCR beta sequences. The cause of increased CVID clonality remains unclear without subpopulation sequencing.

By its share, this clone is medium-sized. Its antigen is still unknown. Only in-frame clones appear in the TCRdb table, and some are missing; sequencing was by immunoSEQ multiplex PCR. The sample holds about 7,200 clones, and no clone turns up only once. The origin of this receptor is a human donor with common variable immunodeficiency. Material: peripheral blood mononuclear cells.

The covered CDR3 bases are TGCAGTGCTAGAGGGGAACTAGCGGGAGTACATGGCACAGATACG. The encoded protein is CSARGELAGVHGTDT. The entire CDR3 protein is CSARGELAGVHGTDTQYF. V is TRBV20-1 and J is TRBJ2-3; TRBD2 matches at 11 bases. Read data end 3 residues before the CDR3 end; the end is taken from the germline J gene. The CDR3 has 18 residues. V dropped 1 base and J dropped 1; count of bases not matched to a gene: 10. CDR1 is DFQATT and CDR2 is SNEGSKA in the germline V gene (reference sequence).